This T cell receptor (beta chain) was captured by sequencing in a study of early T cells in non-severe SARS-CoV-2 infection. This clonotype has just a few counts. What it binds is unknown. Points from the study as a whole: Private and CD4 specificities were missed by VDJdb matching, which favored anti-spike CD8 responses.

Unique molecular identifiers (one per individual cDNA molecule) were attached. TCRdb re-derived calls from the 5' RACE reads in MiXCR, one entry per CDR3 protein. The sample holds fewer than 85,000 distinct CDR3 sequences, over 9% seen once. Sequences were derived from whole blood, sampled at baseline. This sequence was found in an adult who was a healthcare worker with PCR-confirmed SARS-CoV-2 infection or an uninfected control (not recorded which).

The CDR3 DNA reads as TGTGCCAGCAGTAAGGAACTGGCAGATACGCAGTATTTT. It yields the protein CASSKELADTQYF. This sequence joins TRBV2 and TRBJ2-3; D gene ambiguous. This CDR3 contains 13 residues. The V gene lost 5 bases and the J gene lost 4 bases, with 10 bases spanning the gap. CDR1 and CDR2 (germline): SNHLY, FYNNEI.